Following are 20 T cell receptor beta chains from one sample sequenced in a study of blood T cell repertoires in COVID-19. The method was immunoSEQ multiplex PCR; TCRdb's version includes in-frame clones alone and lacks a portion of them. The sample carries approximately 43,000 clones, 81% recorded once. Material: peripheral blood. The receptor set was obtained from a man in his forties with active or convalescent COVID-19.

V usage is TRBV6-6 and J usage is TRBJ1-3; weak D call: TRBD1 (5 bases). Germline V lookup: CDR1 MNHNY, CDR2 SVGAGI (reference sequence). V lost 0 bases, J lost 2 bases, and 11 bases lay in between. CDR3 length equals 16 residues. CDR3 sequence: CASSYSNQGAGNTIYF. The CDR3 region has the DNA TGTGCCAGCAGTTACTCGAATCAGGGCGCTGGAAACACCATATATTTT.

The chain combines TRBV14 with TRBJ2-6; 8 bases fit TRBD1. The CDR3 totals 18 residues. Germline CDR1 SGHDN, CDR2 FVKESK. V shed 5 bases, J shed 0 bases, and the junction held 9 bases outside the gene matches. The CDR3 DNA sequence: TGTGCCAGCAGCTTAAGGACAGGGACTTTCTCTGGGGCCAACGTCCTGACTTTC. Protein product: CASSLRTGTFSGANVLTF. Full variable domain (outside the CDR3, taken from reference TRBV14 and TRBJ2-6): EAGVTQFPSHSVIEKGQTVTLRCDPISGHDNLYWYRRVMGKEIKFLLHFVKESKQDESGMPNNRFLAERTGGTYSTLKVQPAELEDSGVYFCASSLRTGTFSGANVLTFGAGSRLTVL.

The chain links TRBV19 to TRBJ2-5, with no clear D. The length of the CDR3 is 14 residues. The ends were cut back, 3 bases at V and 2 bases at J, with 10 bases in the middle. Germline V lookup: CDR1 LNHDA, CDR2 SQIVND (reference sequence). The CDR3 region is CASSIVGRQETQYF. For the CDR3, the DNA is TGTGCCAGTAGTATCGTGGGCAGGCAAGAGACCCAGTACTTC.

V usage is TRBV5-1 and J usage is TRBJ2-7; 7 bases are shared with TRBD2. This CDR3 has 15 residues. J gave up 5 bases and V 0 bases, and 8 bases lay outside the gene matches. The germline V gene has CDR1 SGHRS and CDR2 YFSETQ. The CDR3 loop is CASSLESSGFDEQYF. CDR3 in DNA: TGCGCCAGCAGCTTGGAGTCTAGCGGCTTTGACGAGCAGTACTTC. The variable domain in full, with the rest retrieved from reference TRBV5-1 and TRBJ2-7, is KAGVTQTPRYLIKTRGQQVTLSCSPISGHRSVSWYQQTPGQGLQFLFEYFSETQRNKGNFPGRFSGRQFSNSRSEMNVSTLELGDSALYLCASSLESSGFDEQYFGPGTRLTVT.

The V and J genes are TRBV4-1 and TRBJ2-4; TRBD2 matches 7 bases. The V gene's germline CDR1 is MGHRA and CDR2 YSYEKL. V dropped 3 bases and J dropped 0; count of bases not matched to a gene: 20. This CDR3 comprises 21 residues. CDR3 sequence reads: CASSQGGVPGRLLLAKNIQYF. The DNA of the CDR3 is TGCGCCAGCAGCCAGGGGGGGGTACCGGGACGGTTACTTTTAGCCAAAAACATTCAGTACTTC.

This sequence joins TRBV21-1 and TRBJ2-1; the D call in the table, TRBD1, was not verified against the DNA. TRBV21-1 is a pseudogene. CDR3 length equals 17 residues. The CDR3: CASSSRDRGVPYNEQFF. For the CDR3, the DNA is TGTGCCAGCAGCTCGCGGGACAGGGGAGTCCCCTACAATGAGCAGTTCTTC.

A few counts support this clone. The chain has TRBV5-8 and TRBJ2-2; D is possibly TRBD2 (5 bases). The V end was cut by 3 bases, the J end by 6 bases, with 18 bases between. From germline, CDR1 is SGHTS and CDR2 YDEGEE. The CDR3 length is 16 residues. The CDR3 reads CASSSAGGRPSGELFF. In DNA, the CDR3 is TGTGCCAGCAGCTCGGCGGGTGGGCGGCCTTCCGGGGAGCTGTTTTTT.

CDR3 in amino acids: CASRGGTGGQPQHF. The CDR3 DNA reads as TGTGCCAGCAGGGGAGGGACAGGCGGCCAGCCCCAGCATTTT. V usage is TRBV6-6 and J usage is TRBJ1-5; 8 bases are shared with TRBD1. The germline V gene encodes CDR1 MNHNY and CDR2 SVGAGI (reference sequence). The V gene end was trimmed by 6 bases and the J gene end by 7 bases; junction bases not matched to a gene: 8. The length of the CDR3 is 14 residues.

The V call is TRBV10-1, the J call TRBJ2-7, with D perhaps TRBD2 (5 bases). V gave up 6 bases and J gave up 2 bases, with 11 bases separating them. Germline-derived CDR1 and CDR2 are WNHNN and SYGVQD (reference sequence). The CDR3 is made up of 13 amino acids. The CDR3: CASSEGPTYEQYF. The CDR3 DNA follows: TGCGCCAGCAGCGAGGGCCCCACCTACGAGCAGTACTTC.

This clone was found a few times. This rearrangement joins TRBV19 to TRBJ2-2; D remains unclear. V lost 1 base and J lost 4, with 10 bases in between. Germline V gene sequence: CDR1 LNHDA, CDR2 SQIVND (reference sequence). The CDR3 sequence is 15 residues long. The CDR3: CASSIGGASTGELFF. In DNA, the CDR3 is TGTGCCAGTAGTATAGGAGGAGCGTCCACCGGGGAGCTGTTTTTT.

The chain has TRBV24-1 and TRBJ2-2; a weak D match, TRBD2 (7 bases). The CDR3 runs to 18 residues. Per the germline V gene, CDR1 is KGHDR and CDR2 is SFDVKD. Trimming pared 4 bases from V and 4 bases from J, leaving 21 bases between. The CDR3 is CATSDPSKTGGSTGELFF. DNA of the CDR3: TGTGCCACCAGTGACCCTTCGAAGACAGGCGGGAGCACCGGGGAGCTGTTTTTT.

This chain connects TRBV5-4 to TRBJ1-3, with TRBD1 matching over 10 bases. The junction had 3 bases not matched to a gene; V was cut back by 2 bases and J by 4 bases. This CDR3 comprises 15 residues. The germline gives CDR1 SGHNT, CDR2 YYREEE (reference sequence). The CDR3: CASSLGQGDGNTIYF. CDR3 bases: TGTGCCAGCAGCTTAGGACAGGGGGACGGAAACACCATATATTTT.

The rearrangement uses TRBV4-2 and TRBJ2-2; the D gene is possibly TRBD2 (6 bases). This CDR3 has 17 residues. V was shortened by 0 bases and J by 4 bases, with 15 bases between the two germline ends. Germline V gene sequence: CDR1 LGHNA, CDR2 YNFKEQ. This chain's CDR3 is CASSQDPAAGSTGELFF. CDR3 in DNA: TGTGCCAGCAGCCAAGATCCCGCCGCGGGGAGCACCGGGGAGCTGTTTTTT.

The genes are TRBV5-6 and TRBJ1-4; possibly TRBD1 for D (5 bases). Trimming left V 0 bases short and J 2 bases short, with 11 bases between. Germline-derived CDR1 and CDR2 are SGHDT and YYEEEE. The CDR3 contains 16 residues. The CDR3 sequence is CASSLVGEGTNEKLFF. Written as DNA, the CDR3 is TGTGCCAGCAGCTTGGTAGGGGAGGGCACTAATGAAAAACTGTTTTTT.

The chain has TRBV9 and TRBJ1-4, with unresolved D. In germline, CDR1 is SGDLS, CDR2 YYNGEE. There are 12 residues in the CDR3. The V end was cut by 7 bases, the J end by 8 bases, with 12 bases between. CDR3: CASGGWEEKLFF. For the CDR3, the DNA is TGTGCCAGCGGAGGGTGGGAGGAAAAACTGTTTTTT.

The chain has TRBV11-3 and TRBJ1-1; D is unresolved. V was trimmed by 0 bases and J by 0 bases, leaving 14 bases between them. The CDR3 covers 17 residues. The germline gives CDR1 SGHNT, CDR2 YENEEA. CDR3 amino acids: CASSLDRPGTLNTEAFF. The CDR3 DNA is TGTGCCAGCAGCTTAGATCGCCCAGGCACCCTGAACACTGAAGCTTTCTTT.

A few counts support this clone. In DNA form, the CDR3 reads TGTGCCAGCAACCGGCGGCCGAACACTGAAGCTTTCTTT. It is translated as CASNRRPNTEAFF. The chain has TRBV2 and TRBJ1-1; D is uncertain. This CDR3 is 13 amino acids long. Per the germline V gene, CDR1 is SNHLY and CDR2 is FYNNEI. Trimming removed 7 bases from V and 1 base from J, with 10 bases in between.

The chain employs TRBV4-1 and TRBJ1-4; the D gene is possibly TRBD1 (6 bases). Looked up from germline, CDR1 is MGHRA and CDR2 is YSYEKL. V was shortened by 2 bases and J by 8 bases, with 18 bases between the two germline ends. The length of the CDR3 is 16 residues. The CDR3 spells CASSQNAGQTGEKLFF. DNA for the CDR3: TGCGCCAGCAGCCAAAATGCCGGACAGACGGGGGAAAAACTGTTTTTT.

The chain uses TRBV28 and TRBJ1-4; the D gene is possibly TRBD1 (6 bases). V lost 7 bases to trimming and J lost 3 bases, with 15 bases between them. The CDR3 length is 15 residues. Germline V lookup: CDR1 MDHEN, CDR2 SYDVKM. The CDR3 sequence: CASKIGGTSNEKLFF. CDR3 nucleotides: TGTGCCAGCAAAATAGGGGGTACGTCTAATGAAAAACTGTTTTTT.

The chain links TRBV30 to TRBJ2-7, with 11 bases that match TRBD1. Germline V gene data show CDR1 as GTSNPN and CDR2 as SVGIG (reference sequence). The V and J ends lost 3 bases and 7 bases, in that order; junction bases with no gene match: 20. CDR3 length: 18 amino acids. Written as DNA, the CDR3 is TGTGCCTGGAGGGTAGGGACAGGGGGTTTCGGTGGGAGAGTTGAGCAGTACTTC. It translates to CAWRVGTGGFGGRVEQYF. The full variable domain, rest sourced from reference TRBV30 and TRBJ2-7, is SQTIHQWPATLVQPVGSPLSLECTVEGTSNPNLYWYRQAAGRGLQLLFYSVGIGQISSEVPQNLSASRPQDRQFILSSKKLLLSDSGFYLCAWRVGTGGFGGRVEQYFGPGTRLTVT.